Sequencing of this T cell receptor (beta chain) was carried out in a study of T cells expressing NK-cell markers. Looking at the study overall: It was from sorted CD3+CD56+NKG2C+, CD3+CD56+NKG2C- and CD3+CD56-NKG2C+ T cells that TCR beta repertoires came. HCMV seropositivity characterized seven of the eight sequenced donors, and seronegativity one. Regarding the study as a whole: Four of the donors also had these clonotypes leading their CD3+CD56-NKG2C+ fraction.

Note on this clonotype: Its antigen is currently unknown.

There are 16 residues in the CDR3. 5'RACE template switching with UMIs produced the TCR beta cDNA. From the 5' RACE reads, TCRdb lists one entry per CDR3 protein and no DNA. This sample contains 300,000 to 450,000 distinct CDR3 sequences. This receptor was obtained from a man aged 18-75 years in good health. This chain joins TRBV12-3 or TRBV12-4 and TRBJ2-3. The sequenced sample was blood T cells: a sorted CD56 or NKG2C T cell subset, CD4+ or CD8+ T cells, or bulk PBMC T cells (not recorded which). CDR3 sequence reads: CASSPQYGSSTDTQYF.